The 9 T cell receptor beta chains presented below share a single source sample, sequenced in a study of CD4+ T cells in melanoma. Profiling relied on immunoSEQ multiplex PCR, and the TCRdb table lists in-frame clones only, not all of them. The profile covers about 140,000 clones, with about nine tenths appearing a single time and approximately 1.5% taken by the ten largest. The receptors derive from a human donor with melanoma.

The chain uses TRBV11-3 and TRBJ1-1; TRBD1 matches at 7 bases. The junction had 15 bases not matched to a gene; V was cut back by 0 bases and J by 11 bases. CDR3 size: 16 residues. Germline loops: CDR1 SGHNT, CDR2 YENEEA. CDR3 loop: CASSLEHRGSYSLAFF. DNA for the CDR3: TGTGCCAGCAGCTTAGAACACAGGGGATCTTATTCCCTTGCTTTCTTT.

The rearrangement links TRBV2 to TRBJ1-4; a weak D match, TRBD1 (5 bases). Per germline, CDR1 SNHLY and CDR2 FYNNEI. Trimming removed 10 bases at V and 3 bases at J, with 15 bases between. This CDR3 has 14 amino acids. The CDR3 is CATTKQGANEKLFF. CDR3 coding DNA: TGTGCCACTACGAAACAAGGGGCTAATGAAAAACTGTTTTTT.

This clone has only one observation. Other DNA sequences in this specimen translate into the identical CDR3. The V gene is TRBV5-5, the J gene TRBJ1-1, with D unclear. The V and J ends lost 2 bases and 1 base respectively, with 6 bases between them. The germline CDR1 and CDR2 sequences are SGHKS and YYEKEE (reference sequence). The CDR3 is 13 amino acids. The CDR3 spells CASSFTRNTEAFF. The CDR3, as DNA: TGTGCCAGCAGCTTCACGAGGAACACTGAAGCTTTCTTT. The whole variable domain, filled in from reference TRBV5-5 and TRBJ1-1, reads DAGVTQSPTHLIKTRGQQVTLRCSPISGHKSVSWYQQVLGQGPQFIFQYYEKEERGRGNFPDRFSARQFPNYSSELNVNALLLGDSALYLCASSFTRNTEAFFGQGTRLTVV.

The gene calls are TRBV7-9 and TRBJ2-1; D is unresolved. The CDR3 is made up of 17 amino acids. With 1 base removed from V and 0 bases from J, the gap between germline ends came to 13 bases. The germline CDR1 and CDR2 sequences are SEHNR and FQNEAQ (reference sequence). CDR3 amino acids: CASSLGLSISSYNEQFF. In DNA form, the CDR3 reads TGTGCCAGCAGCTTAGGGCTCTCTATTAGCTCCTACAATGAGCAGTTCTTC. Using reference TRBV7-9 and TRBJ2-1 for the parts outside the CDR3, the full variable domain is DTGVSQNPRHKITKRGQNVTFRCDPISEHNRLYWYRQTLGQGPEFLTYFQNEAQLEKSRLLSDRFSAERPKGSFSTLEIQRTEQGDSAMYLCASSLGLSISSYNEQFFGPGTRLTVL.

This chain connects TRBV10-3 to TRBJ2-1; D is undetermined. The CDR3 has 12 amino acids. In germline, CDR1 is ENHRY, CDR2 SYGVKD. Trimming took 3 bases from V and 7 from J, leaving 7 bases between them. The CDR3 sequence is CAISERENEQFF. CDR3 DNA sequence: TGTGCCATCAGTGAAAGAGAGAATGAGCAGTTCTTC.

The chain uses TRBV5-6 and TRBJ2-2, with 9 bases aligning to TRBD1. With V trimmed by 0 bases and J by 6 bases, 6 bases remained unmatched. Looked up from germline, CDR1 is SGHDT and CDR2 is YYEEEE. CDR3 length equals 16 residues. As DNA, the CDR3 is TGTGCCAGCAGCTTGGCGGGACAGGGATTTCCCGGGGAGCTGTTTTTT. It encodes CASSLAGQGFPGELFF.

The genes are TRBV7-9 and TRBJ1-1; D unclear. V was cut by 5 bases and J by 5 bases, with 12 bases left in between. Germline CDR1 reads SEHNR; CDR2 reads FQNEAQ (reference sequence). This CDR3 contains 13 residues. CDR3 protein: CASSPRRETEAFF. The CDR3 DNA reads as TGTGCCAGCAGCCCCAGGCGGGAGACTGAAGCTTTCTTT. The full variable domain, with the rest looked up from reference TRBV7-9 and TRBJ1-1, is DTGVSQNPRHKITKRGQNVTFRCDPISEHNRLYWYRQTLGQGPEFLTYFQNEAQLEKSRLLSDRFSAERPKGSFSTLEIQRTEQGDSAMYLCASSPRRETEAFFGQGTRLTVV.

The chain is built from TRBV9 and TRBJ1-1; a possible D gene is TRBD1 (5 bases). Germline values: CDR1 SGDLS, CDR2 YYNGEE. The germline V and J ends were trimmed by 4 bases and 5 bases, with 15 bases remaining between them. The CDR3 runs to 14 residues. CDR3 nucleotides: TGTGCCAGCAGCTCCCAGGCAGGGCAAACTGAAGCTTTCTTT. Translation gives CASSSQAGQTEAFF.

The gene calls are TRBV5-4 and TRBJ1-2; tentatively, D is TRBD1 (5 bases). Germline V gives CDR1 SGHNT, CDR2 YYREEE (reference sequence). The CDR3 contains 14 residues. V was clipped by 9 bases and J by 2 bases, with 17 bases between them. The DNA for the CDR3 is TGTGCCATCGGATCCGGGGCGGGGAACTATGGCTACACCTTC. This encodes CAIGSGAGNYGYTF.